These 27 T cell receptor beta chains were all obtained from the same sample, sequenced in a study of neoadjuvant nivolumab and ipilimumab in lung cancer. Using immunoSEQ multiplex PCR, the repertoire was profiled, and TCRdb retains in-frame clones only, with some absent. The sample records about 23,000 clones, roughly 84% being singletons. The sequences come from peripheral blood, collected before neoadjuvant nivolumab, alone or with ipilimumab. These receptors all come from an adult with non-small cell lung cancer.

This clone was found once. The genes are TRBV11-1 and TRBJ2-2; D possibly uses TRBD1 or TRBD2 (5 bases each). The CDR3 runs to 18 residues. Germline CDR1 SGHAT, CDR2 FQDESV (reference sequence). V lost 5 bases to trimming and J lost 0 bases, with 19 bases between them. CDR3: CASSPGPPGPSNTGELFF. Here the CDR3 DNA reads TGTGCCAGCAGCCCTGGGCCCCCGGGACCTTCGAACACCGGGGAGCTGTTTTTT.

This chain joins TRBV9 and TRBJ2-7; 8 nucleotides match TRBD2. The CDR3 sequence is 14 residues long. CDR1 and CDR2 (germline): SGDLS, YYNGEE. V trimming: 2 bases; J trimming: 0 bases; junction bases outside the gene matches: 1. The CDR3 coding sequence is TGTGCCAGCAGCGTCCTAGCGGGCTCCTACGAGCAGTACTTC. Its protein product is CASSVLAGSYEQYF.

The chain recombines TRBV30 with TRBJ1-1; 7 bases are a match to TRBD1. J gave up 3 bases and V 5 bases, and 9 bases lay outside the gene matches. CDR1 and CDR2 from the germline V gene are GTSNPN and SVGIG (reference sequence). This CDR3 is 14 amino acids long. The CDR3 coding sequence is TGTGCCTGGCAGATGGGACAGCGATACACTGAAGCTTTCTTT. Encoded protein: CAWQMGQRYTEAFF.

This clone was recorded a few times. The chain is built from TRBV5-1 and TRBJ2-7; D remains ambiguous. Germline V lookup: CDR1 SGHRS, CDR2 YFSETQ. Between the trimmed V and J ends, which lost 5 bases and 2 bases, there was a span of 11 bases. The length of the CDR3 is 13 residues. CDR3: CASSLSFPYEQYF. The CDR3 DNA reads TGCGCCAGCAGTCTCTCCTTCCCCTACGAGCAGTACTTC.

This chain's CDR3 is CAISVGGVQETQYF. The DNA of the CDR3 is TGTGCCATCAGTGTGGGAGGGGTCCAAGAGACCCAGTACTTC. The chain couples TRBV10-3 to TRBJ2-5; 7 nucleotides align to TRBD2. CDR3 length: 14 amino acids. Looked up from germline, CDR1 is ENHRY and CDR2 is SYGVKD. Unmatched junction bases numbered 3, after V lost 4 bases and J lost 1 base.

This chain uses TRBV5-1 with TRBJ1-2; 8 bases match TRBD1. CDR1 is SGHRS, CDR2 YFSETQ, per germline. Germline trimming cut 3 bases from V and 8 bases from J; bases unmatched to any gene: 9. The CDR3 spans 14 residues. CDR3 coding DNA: TGCGCCAGCAGCTCGACGGGACAGGCTCAGGGCTACACCTTC. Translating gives CASSSTGQAQGYTF. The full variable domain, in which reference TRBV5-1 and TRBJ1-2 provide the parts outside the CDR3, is KAGVTQTPRYLIKTRGQQVTLSCSPISGHRSVSWYQQTPGQGLQFLFEYFSETQRNKGNFPGRFSGRQFSNSRSEMNVSTLELGDSALYLCASSSTGQAQGYTFGSGTRLTVV.

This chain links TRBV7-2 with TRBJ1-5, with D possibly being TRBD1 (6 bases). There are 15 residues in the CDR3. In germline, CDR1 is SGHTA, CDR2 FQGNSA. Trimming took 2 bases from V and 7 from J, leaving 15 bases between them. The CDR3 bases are TGTGCCAGCAGCTTAATGAGCACAGGGCGGCAGCCCCAGCATTTT. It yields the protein CASSLMSTGRQPQHF.

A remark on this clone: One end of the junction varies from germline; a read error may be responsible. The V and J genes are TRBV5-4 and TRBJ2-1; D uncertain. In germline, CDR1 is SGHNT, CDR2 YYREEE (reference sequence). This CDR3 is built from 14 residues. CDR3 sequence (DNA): TGTGCCAGCAGTTTGGGCAGTCCATACAATGAGCAGTTCTTC. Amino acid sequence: CASSLGSPYNEQFF. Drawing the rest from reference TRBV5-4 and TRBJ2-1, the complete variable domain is ETGVTQSPTHLIKTRGQQVTLRCSSQSGHNTVSWYQQALGQGPQFIFQYYREEENGRGNFPPRFSGLQFPNYSSELNVNALELDDSALYLCASSLGSPYNEQFFGPGTRLTVL.

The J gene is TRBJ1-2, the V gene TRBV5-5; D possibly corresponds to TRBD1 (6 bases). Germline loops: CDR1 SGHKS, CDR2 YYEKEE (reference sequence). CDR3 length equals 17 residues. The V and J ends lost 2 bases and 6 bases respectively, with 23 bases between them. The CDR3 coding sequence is TGTGCCAGCAGCTTAACCGGGGGCAGGATTCGGATGAATGGCTACACCTTC. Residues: CASSLTGGRIRMNGYTF.

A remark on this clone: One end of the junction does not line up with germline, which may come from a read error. DNA of the CDR3: TGCGCCAGCAGCTTGGCAGGCGGGGGCAAACAGCCCCAGCATTTT. Protein: CASSLAGGGKQPQHF. The gene calls are TRBV5-1 and TRBJ1-5; D is possibly TRBD1 (6 bases). The CDR3 length is 15 residues. CDR1 and CDR2 from the germline V gene are SGHRS and YFSETQ.

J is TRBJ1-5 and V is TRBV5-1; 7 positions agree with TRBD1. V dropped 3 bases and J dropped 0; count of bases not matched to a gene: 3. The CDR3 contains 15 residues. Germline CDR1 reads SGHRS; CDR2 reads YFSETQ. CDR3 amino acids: CASSSGTDSNQPQHF. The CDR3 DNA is TGCGCCAGCAGCTCCGGGACAGATAGCAATCAGCCCCAGCATTTT.

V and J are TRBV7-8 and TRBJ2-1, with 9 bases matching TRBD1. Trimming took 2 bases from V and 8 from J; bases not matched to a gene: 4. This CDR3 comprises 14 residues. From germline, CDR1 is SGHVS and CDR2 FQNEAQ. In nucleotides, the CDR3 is TGTGCCAGCAGCTTACGGGACAGGGAGGATGAGCAGTTCTTC. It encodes CASSLRDREDEQFF. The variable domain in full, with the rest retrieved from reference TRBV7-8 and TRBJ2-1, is GAGVSQSPRYKVAKRGQDVALRCDPISGHVSLFWYQQALGQGPEFLTYFQNEAQLDKSGLPSDRFFAERPEGSVSTLKIQRTQQEDSAVYLCASSLRDREDEQFFGPGTRLTVL.

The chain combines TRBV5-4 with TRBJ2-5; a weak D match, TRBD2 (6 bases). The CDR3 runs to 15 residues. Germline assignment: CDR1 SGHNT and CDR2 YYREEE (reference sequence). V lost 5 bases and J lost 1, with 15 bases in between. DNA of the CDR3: TGTGCCAGCAGTCCACCGGGGGACCTCCAAGAGACCCAGTACTTC. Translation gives CASSPPGDLQETQYF.

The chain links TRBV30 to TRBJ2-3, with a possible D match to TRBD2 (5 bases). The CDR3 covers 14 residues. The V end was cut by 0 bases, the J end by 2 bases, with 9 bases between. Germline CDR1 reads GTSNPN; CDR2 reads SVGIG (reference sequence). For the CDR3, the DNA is TGTGCCTGGAGTGTGGTCGGGATCACAGATACGCAGTATTTT. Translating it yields CAWSVVGITDTQYF. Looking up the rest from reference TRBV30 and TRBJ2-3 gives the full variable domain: SQTIHQWPATLVQPVGSPLSLECTVEGTSNPNLYWYRQAAGRGLQLLFYSVGIGQISSEVPQNLSASRPQDRQFILSSKKLLLSDSGFYLCAWSVVGITDTQYFGPGTRLTVL.

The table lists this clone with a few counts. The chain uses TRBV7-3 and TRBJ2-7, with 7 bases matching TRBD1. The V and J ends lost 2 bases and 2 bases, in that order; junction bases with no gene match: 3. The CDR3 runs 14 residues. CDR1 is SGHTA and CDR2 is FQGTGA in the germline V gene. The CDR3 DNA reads TGTGCCAGCAGCTTAGAAGGGACAGCCTACGAGCAGTACTTC. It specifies CASSLEGTAYEQYF.

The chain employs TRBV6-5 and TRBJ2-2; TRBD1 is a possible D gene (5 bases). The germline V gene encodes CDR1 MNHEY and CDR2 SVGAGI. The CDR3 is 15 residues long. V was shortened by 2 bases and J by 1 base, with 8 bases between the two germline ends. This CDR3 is CASSYVRGNTGELFF. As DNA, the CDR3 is TGTGCCAGCAGTTACGTAAGGGGGAACACCGGGGAGCTGTTTTTT.

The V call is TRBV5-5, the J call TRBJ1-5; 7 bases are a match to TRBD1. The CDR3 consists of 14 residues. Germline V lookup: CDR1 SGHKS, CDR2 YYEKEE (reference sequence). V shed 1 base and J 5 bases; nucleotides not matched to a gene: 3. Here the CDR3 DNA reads TGTGCCAGCAGCTTGAAGGGGGCCGATCAGCCCCAGCATTTT. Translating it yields CASSLKGADQPQHF.

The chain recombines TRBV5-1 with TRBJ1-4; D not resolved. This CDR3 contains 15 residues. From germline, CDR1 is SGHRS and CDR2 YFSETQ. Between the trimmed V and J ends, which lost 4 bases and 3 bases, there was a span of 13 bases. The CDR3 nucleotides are TGCGCCAGCAGCCCTGAGAGTACCCCTAATGAAAAACTGTTTTTT. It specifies CASSPESTPNEKLFF.

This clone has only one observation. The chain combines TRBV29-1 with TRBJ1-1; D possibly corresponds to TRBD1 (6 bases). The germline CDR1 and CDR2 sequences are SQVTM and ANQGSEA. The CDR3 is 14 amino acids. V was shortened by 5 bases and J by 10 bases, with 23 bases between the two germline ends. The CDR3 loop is CSVSSYDRPEGAFF. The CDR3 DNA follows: TGCAGCGTTTCCTCTTATGACAGGCCGGAGGGAGCTTTCTTT.

The CDR3, as DNA: TGTGCCAGCAGTGACCCGGTAGTTCGGACTAGCAATGAGCAGTTCTTC. It codes for CASSDPVVRTSNEQFF. This chain connects TRBV25-1 to TRBJ2-1; 7 bases are a match to TRBD2. V shed 3 bases, J shed 6 bases, and the junction held 11 bases outside the gene matches. CDR3 length equals 16 residues. Germline V lookup: CDR1 MGHDK, CDR2 SYGVNS. Combining the CDR3 with reference TRBV25-1 and TRBJ2-1 gives the whole variable domain EADIYQTPRYLVIGTGKKITLECSQTMGHDKMYWYQQDPGMELHLIHYSYGVNSTEKGDLSSESTVSRIRTEHFPLTLESARPSHTSQYLCASSDPVVRTSNEQFFGPGTRLTVL.

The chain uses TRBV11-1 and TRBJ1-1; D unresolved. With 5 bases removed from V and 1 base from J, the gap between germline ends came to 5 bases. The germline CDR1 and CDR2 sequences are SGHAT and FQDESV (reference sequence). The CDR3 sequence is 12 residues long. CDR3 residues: CASSPKNTEAFF. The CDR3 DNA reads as TGTGCCAGCAGCCCAAAGAACACTGAAGCTTTCTTT.

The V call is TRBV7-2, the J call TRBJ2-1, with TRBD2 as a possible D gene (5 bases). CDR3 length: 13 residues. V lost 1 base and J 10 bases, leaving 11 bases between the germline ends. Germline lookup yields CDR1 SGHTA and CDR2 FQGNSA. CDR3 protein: CASSLVSSGEQFF. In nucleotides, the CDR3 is TGTGCCAGCAGCTTAGTCTCGTCGGGAGAGCAGTTCTTC. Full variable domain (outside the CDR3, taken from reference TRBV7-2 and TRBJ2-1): GAGVSQSPSNKVTEKGKDVELRCDPISGHTALYWYRQSLGQGLEFLIYFQGNSAPDKSGLPSDRFSAERTGGSVSTLTIQRTQQEDSAVYLCASSLVSSGEQFFGPGTRLTVL.

The CDR3 DNA reads TGTGCCAGCAGTGACTCAGGGGGCGCCATTTTCGAGCAGTACTTC. This gives the protein CASSDSGGAIFEQYF. This chain uses TRBV6-1 with TRBJ2-7; TRBD1 matches 8 bases. Germline V gene data show CDR1 as MNHNS and CDR2 as SASEGT. J lost 6 bases, V lost 3 bases, and 10 bases had no gene match. The CDR3 is made up of 15 amino acids.

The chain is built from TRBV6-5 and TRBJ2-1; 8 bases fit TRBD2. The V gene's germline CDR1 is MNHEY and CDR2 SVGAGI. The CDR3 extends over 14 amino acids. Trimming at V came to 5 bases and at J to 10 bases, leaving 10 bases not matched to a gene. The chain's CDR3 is CASSDGRDSREQFF. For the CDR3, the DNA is TGTGCCAGCAGTGACGGGAGGGATAGTAGGGAGCAGTTCTTC.

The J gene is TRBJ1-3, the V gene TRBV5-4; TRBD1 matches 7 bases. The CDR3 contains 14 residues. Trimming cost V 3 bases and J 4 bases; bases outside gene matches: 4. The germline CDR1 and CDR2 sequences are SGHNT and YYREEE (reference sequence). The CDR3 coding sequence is TGTGCCAGCAGCTCCCGGGACAGCGGAAACACCATATATTTT. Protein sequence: CASSSRDSGNTIYF.

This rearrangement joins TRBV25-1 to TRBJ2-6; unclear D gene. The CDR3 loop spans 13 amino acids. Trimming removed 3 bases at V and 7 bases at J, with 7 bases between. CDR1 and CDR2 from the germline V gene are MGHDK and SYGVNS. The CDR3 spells CASSDSRANVLTF. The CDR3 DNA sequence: TGTGCCAGCAGTGACTCAAGAGCCAACGTCCTGACTTTC.

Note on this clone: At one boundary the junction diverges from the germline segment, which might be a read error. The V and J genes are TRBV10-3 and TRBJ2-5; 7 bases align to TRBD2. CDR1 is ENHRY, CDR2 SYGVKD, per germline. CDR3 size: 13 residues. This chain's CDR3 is CAISAGEPETQYF. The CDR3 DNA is TGTGCCATAAGTGCGGGGGAACCCGAGACCCAGTACTTC.